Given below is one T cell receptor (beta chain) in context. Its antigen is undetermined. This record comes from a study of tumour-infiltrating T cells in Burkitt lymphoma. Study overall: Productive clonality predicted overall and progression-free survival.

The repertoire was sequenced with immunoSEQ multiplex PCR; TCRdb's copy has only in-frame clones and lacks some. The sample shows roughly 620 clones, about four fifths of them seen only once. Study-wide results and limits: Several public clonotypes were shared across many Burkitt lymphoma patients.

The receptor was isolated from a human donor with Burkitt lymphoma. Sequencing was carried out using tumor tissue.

The CDR3: CASSPRSLAGGEQFF. The CDR3 region has the DNA TGTGCCAGCTCACCACGCAGTCTAGCGGGGGGGGAGCAGTTCTTC. The chain carries TRBV18 and TRBJ2-1; 12 bases are a match to TRBD2. After removal of 1 base from V and 10 bases from J, the junction contained 5 bases not matched to a gene. CDR3 length equals 15 residues. Germline V gives CDR1 KGHSH, CDR2 LQKENI.